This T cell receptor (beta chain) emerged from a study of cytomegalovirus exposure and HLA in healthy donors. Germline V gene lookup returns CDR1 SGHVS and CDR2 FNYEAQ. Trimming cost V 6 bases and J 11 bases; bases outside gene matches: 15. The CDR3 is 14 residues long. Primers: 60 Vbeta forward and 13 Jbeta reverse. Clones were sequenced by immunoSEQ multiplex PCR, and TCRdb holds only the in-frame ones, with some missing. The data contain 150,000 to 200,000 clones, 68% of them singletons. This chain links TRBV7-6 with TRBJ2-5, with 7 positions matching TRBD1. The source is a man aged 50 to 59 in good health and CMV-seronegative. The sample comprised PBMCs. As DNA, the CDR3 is TGTGCCAGCAGGGAGACAGGGAACCTAGGGGAGCAGTACTTC. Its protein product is CASRETGNLGEQYF.